The clone carrying this TCR beta chain was counted between two and nine times. Its antigen is undetermined. The ends were cut back, 7 bases at V and 5 bases at J, with 14 bases in the middle. From germline, CDR1 is SGHAT and CDR2 FQDESV (reference sequence). CDR3 length: 13 residues. The source of the sample is a study of T cells after yellow fever vaccination. Points from the study as a whole: The appearance of a small share of clonotypes in both CD4 and CD8 compartments was observed.

TCRdb itself ran the 5' RACE reads through MiXCR, one entry per CDR3 protein. Of hundreds of thousands of distinct CDR3 sequences in the sample, over 15% were seen once. The specimen was PBMCs, collected before the yellow fever booster vaccination. This chain links TRBV11-1 with TRBJ2-5; D is tentatively TRBD1 or TRBD2 (5 bases each). The clonotype was recovered from a man aged 18 to 30 who received the YFV17D yellow fever vaccine. DNA for the CDR3: TGTGCCAGCACCCAGGGAAGAGGGGAGACCCAGTACTTC. As protein: CASTQGRGETQYF. The full variable domain, with the rest looked up from reference TRBV11-1 and TRBJ2-5, is EAEVAQSPRYKITEKSQAVAFWCDPISGHATLYWYRQILGQGPELLVQFQDESVVDDSQLPKDRFSAERLKGVDSTLKIQPAELGDSAMYLCASTQGRGETQYFGPGTRLLVL.